The clone carrying this TCR beta chain was picked up a small number of times. Its specificity is unknown. The data were obtained in a study of T cells after yellow fever vaccination. Overall study: The fractions with low cell numbers were processed using SMART-Seq v4 Ultra Low Input.

CDR1 and CDR2 (germline): KGHDR, SFDVKD. This CDR3 is 12 amino acids long. V was shortened by 9 bases and J by 7 bases, with 11 bases between the two germline ends. The study's findings and limits: Clones from primary vaccination mostly reappeared after the booster (about 97% CD4, less than 90% CD8).

The authors made TCR cDNA by 5'RACE template switching, adding a universal primer site and UMIs. TCRdb recomputed calls from the 5' RACE reads with MiXCR, one row per CDR3 protein. The table has 620,000 or so distinct CDR3 sequences, about a sixth seen once. The sequencing used PBMCs, collected roughly 5 days after the first yellow fever vaccination. V is TRBV24-1 and J is TRBJ2-2; a possible D gene is TRBD2 (5 bases). The clonotype was recovered from a man aged 18-30 years who received the YFV17D yellow fever vaccine. The CDR3 is CATSGRDGELFF. The CDR3 DNA reads TGTGCCACCTCGGGAAGAGACGGGGAGCTGTTTTTT.